This T cell receptor beta chain was captured by sequencing in a study of CD8+CD57+ T cells in acquired aplastic anemia. Study-wide context: DNA per sorted CD4+ or CD8+ sample ranged about 0.2 to 30 ug, averaging roughly 3.2 ug.

CDR3 and TCR beta VDJ profiling relied on a genomic DNA template. TCRdb processed the reads anew with MiXCR; each CDR3 protein has one entry. Of some 160,000 distinct CDR3 sequences listed, about 45% are singletons. Previously, flow cytometry had revealed CD8+CD57+ cell expansion in the patients chosen for sequencing. All patients had severe acquired aplastic anemia. Germline-derived CDR1 and CDR2 are SGHRS and YFSETQ. This CDR3 spans 16 amino acids. Trimming cost V 3 bases and J 1 base, with 16 bases left between them. This clonotype was seen ten or more times. Its antigen remains unknown. The study, taken as a whole, reports: Researchers report that about 29 CD8+ CDR3 sequences appeared in both patients and controls.

This TCR was recovered from a human donor with aplastic anemia. Sequencing used sorted CD4+, CD8+, or CD8+CD57+ T cells (not recorded which) from PBMCs. The V call is TRBV5-1, the J call TRBJ1-1; D perhaps matches TRBD1 (6 bases). For the CDR3, the DNA is TGCGCCAGCAGCTGGCGAGCCGGGACAAAGAACACTGAAGCTTTCTTT. It specifies CASSWRAGTKNTEAFF.